This T cell receptor (beta chain) appears in the sequencing data of a study of PD-1 blockade in classical Hodgkin lymphoma. Study-wide results and caveats: Differences between repertoires have undefined causes, possibly disease activity or prior therapy. Compared with healthy donors, newly diagnosed patients reportedly showed lower baseline TCR diversity.

TCRdb's table, derived via immunoSEQ multiplex PCR, lists solely in-frame clones and lacks some. Found here are nearly 25,000 clones, roughly two thirds of them singletons; the top ten hold 2.5% to 3.5%. From germline, CDR1 is LNHDA and CDR2 SQIVND (reference sequence). The CDR3 loop spans 15 amino acids. Trimming stripped 3 bases from V and 2 bases from J, with 11 bases between. On this clone itself: Its specificity is not known.

All the patients suffered relapse after autologous stem cell transplantation, and brentuximab vedotin exposure differed. Progressive disease, partial response or complete response was each patient's best response. Specimen: peripheral blood mononuclear cells (PBMCs), collected at baseline. The receptor comes from a human donor with classical Hodgkin lymphoma. The chain combines TRBV19 with TRBJ1-5; tentative D call: TRBD1 (6 bases). CDR3 region: CASSISPGGNQPQHF. The DNA of the CDR3 is TGTGCCAGTAGTATTTCCCCAGGGGGCAATCAGCCCCAGCATTTT.